The 19 T cell receptor beta chains listed next were all sequenced from one sample in a study of T cells in Graves' hyperthyroidism and ophthalmopathy. Amplified regions were TCR beta CDR3 sequences from RNA transcripts. First-round RT-PCR targeting the TCR CDR3 was performed with the HTBI primer set. MiXCR, applied by TCRdb to the multiplex PCR reads, yields one record per CDR3 protein. Counted here are approximately 560,000 distinct CDR3 sequences, around 16% occurring once; the ten biggest clones make up approximately 7.4%. Material for sequencing was blood. These receptors came from a woman aged 30 to 39 with Graves' hyperthyroidism.

V gene TRBV12-3 or TRBV12-4 combines with J gene TRBJ2-1; D call uncertain. This CDR3 is 15 amino acids long. The V gene lost 8 bases and the J gene lost 6 bases, with 20 bases spanning the gap. CDR3: CASDKIPGPPNEQFF. DNA of the CDR3: TGTGCCAGCGATAAAATTCCGGGTCCCCCCAATGAGCAGTTCTTC.

The chain couples TRBV29-1 to TRBJ1-5; 10 bases fit TRBD1. This CDR3 contains 13 residues. Looked up from germline, CDR1 is SQVTM and CDR2 is ANQGSEA. Losses at the gene ends were 4 bases for V and 5 bases for J; bases not matched to a gene: 2. Here the CDR3 DNA reads TGCAGCGTTGCGGGGACAGGGGATCAGCCCCAGCATTTT. It codes for CSVAGTGDQPQHF.

The table lists this clonotype with many counts. V gene TRBV9 combines with J gene TRBJ1-2, with 7 nucleotides matching TRBD1. The CDR3 extends over 14 amino acids. CDR1 is SGDLS, CDR2 YYNGEE, per germline. The ends lost 0 bases at V and 4 bases at J; junction bases unmatched: 3. The CDR3 reads CASSVVAGGYGYTF. In DNA, the CDR3 is TGTGCCAGCAGCGTAGTGGCAGGGGGCTATGGCTACACCTTC.

This clonotype has ten or more counts. The V call is TRBV28, the J call TRBJ2-1, with D hard to call. Germline assignment: CDR1 MDHEN and CDR2 SYDVKM. V lost 7 bases and J lost 4, with 11 bases in between. The CDR3 runs 13 residues. CDR3 protein: CASTPRTYNEQFF. In nucleotides, the CDR3 is TGTGCCAGCACCCCTAGGACGTACAATGAGCAGTTCTTC.

This clonotype was counted at least ten times. This chain connects TRBV20-1 to TRBJ1-2; D remains ambiguous. CDR1 DFQATT and CDR2 SNEGSKA come from the germline V gene (reference sequence). The CDR3 is 14 amino acids. V lost 5 bases and J 1 base, leaving 14 bases between the germline ends. The CDR3: CSAGLLGINYGYTF. CDR3 coding DNA: TGCAGTGCTGGCTTATTGGGGATTAACTATGGCTACACCTTC.

This clonotype was found many times. The rearrangement uses TRBV10-3 and TRBJ2-1; 11 bases are a match to TRBD2. V dropped 7 bases and J dropped 5; count of bases not matched to a gene: 4. Germline values: CDR1 ENHRY, CDR2 SYGVKD. The CDR3 runs to 14 residues. The CDR3 is CAITPGLADNEQFF. The DNA for the CDR3 is TGTGCCATCACTCCGGGACTAGCGGACAATGAGCAGTTCTTC.

J is TRBJ1-6 and V is TRBV27; perhaps TRBD1 as D (5 bases). V lost 10 bases to trimming and J lost 10 bases, with 20 bases between them. Germline assignment: CDR1 MNHEY and CDR2 SMNVEV (reference sequence). This CDR3 contains 14 residues. The DNA of the CDR3 is TGTGCCACATCTAATGACAGAGGGAGGTCACCCCTCCACTTT. This translates into CATSNDRGRSPLHF.

The CDR3 sequence is CAWRIQGTGRGTQYF. CDR3 in DNA: TGTGCCTGGAGAATACAGGGTACCGGGCGTGGGACCCAGTACTTC. The rearrangement links TRBV30 to TRBJ2-5, with TRBD1 as a possible D gene (6 bases). V lost 3 bases to trimming and J lost 7 bases, with 21 bases between them. The CDR3 has 15 residues. From germline, CDR1 is GTSNPN and CDR2 SVGIG (reference sequence).

This clonotype showed up many times. V is TRBV7-2 and J is TRBJ2-1; 16 bases align to TRBD2. V trimming: 1 base; J trimming: 5 bases; junction bases outside the gene matches: 8. The CDR3 has 19 amino acids. Germline V gene lookup returns CDR1 SGHTA and CDR2 FQGNSA. The CDR3 DNA reads TGTGCCAGCAGCTTAGGATTGGGACTAGCGGGAGGGTCCCACAATGAGCAGTTCTTC. This sequence encodes CASSLGLGLAGGSHNEQFF.

This clonotype was seen a few times. This sequence joins TRBV3-1 and TRBJ1-2; weak D call: TRBD1 (6 bases). This CDR3 is built from 14 residues. The V gene lost 0 bases and the J gene lost 7 bases, with 12 bases spanning the gap. The V gene's germline CDR1 is LGHDT and CDR2 YNNKEL (reference sequence). The CDR3 nucleotides are TGTGCCAGCAGCCAAGATGTGGGGGCCGGTGGCTACACCTTC. Amino acids: CASSQDVGAGGYTF.

V and J are TRBV15 and TRBJ1-3; tentatively, D is TRBD1 (6 bases). The V end was cut by 5 bases, the J end by 6 bases, with 11 bases between. This CDR3 has 13 amino acids. CDR1 is LNHNV, CDR2 YYDKDF, per germline (reference sequence). CDR3 sequence (DNA): TGTGCCACCAGCGGGGGGGGCGAAAACACCATATATTTT. Translation gives CATSGGGENTIYF.

The chain links TRBV12-3 or TRBV12-4 to TRBJ1-5; 10 nucleotides agree with TRBD1. There are 17 residues in the CDR3. Trimming at V came to 1 base and at J to 5 bases, leaving 8 bases not matched to a gene. CDR3 amino acids: CASSLGRDRGPDQPQHF. The CDR3 DNA is TGTGCCAGCAGTTTAGGCCGGGACAGGGGCCCCGATCAGCCCCAGCATTTT.

This clonotype has more than one count but fewer than ten. This chain connects TRBV7-9 to TRBJ2-3; D is unresolved. There are 13 residues in the CDR3. Trimming took 5 bases from V and 6 from J, leaving 12 bases between them. The V gene's germline CDR1 is SEHNR and CDR2 FQNEAQ (reference sequence). The CDR3 DNA follows: TGTGCCAGCAGCCTCAGCGTGGGGGATACGCAGTATTTT. Its translation is CASSLSVGDTQYF.

This clonotype was counted ten times or more. The J gene is TRBJ2-1, the V gene TRBV27; 9 bases map to TRBD2. The CDR3 runs to 15 residues. With 5 bases clipped from V and 5 bases from J, the junction kept 7 bases outside the gene matches. The germline V gene encodes CDR1 MNHEY and CDR2 SMNVEV (reference sequence). The CDR3 here is CASSSQREENNEQFF. In DNA, the CDR3 is TGTGCCAGCAGTAGCCAGCGGGAGGAGAACAATGAGCAGTTCTTC.

The rearrangement links TRBV19 to TRBJ2-1; 9 positions match TRBD2. The CDR3 has 15 residues. Unmatched junction bases numbered 4, after V lost 3 bases and J lost 4 bases. Looked up from germline, CDR1 is LNHDA and CDR2 is SQIVND (reference sequence). In DNA form, the CDR3 reads TGTGCCAGTAGTATCTTCCTAGCGGGGTACAATGAGCAGTTCTTC. Protein sequence: CASSIFLAGYNEQFF.

This clonotype came up a few times. This chain joins TRBV12-3 or TRBV12-4 and TRBJ1-2, with D unresolved. This CDR3 contains 12 residues. The V end lost 6 bases, the J end lost 3 bases, and 8 bases lay between the germline ends. CDR3 bases: TGTGCCAGCAGCGCACCGGACTATGGCTACACCTTC. Translating it yields CASSAPDYGYTF.

This clonotype was seen at least ten times. This chain uses TRBV7-3 with TRBJ1-1; 8 bases align to TRBD1. Germline loops: CDR1 SGHTA, CDR2 FQGTGA. With 6 bases clipped from V and 6 bases from J, the junction kept 9 bases outside the gene matches. The CDR3 extends over 14 amino acids. CDR3 in amino acids: CASRLGQGEAEAFF. For the CDR3, the DNA is TGTGCCAGCAGGCTTGGACAGGGAGAGGCTGAAGCTTTCTTT. Looking up the rest from reference TRBV7-3 and TRBJ1-1 gives the full variable domain: GAGVSQTPSNKVTEKGKYVELRCDPISGHTALYWYRQSLGQGPEFLIYFQGTGAADDSGLPNDRFFAVRPEGSVSTLKIQRTERGDSAVYLCASRLGQGEAEAFFGQGTRLTVV.

This clonotype appeared many times. This chain joins TRBV5-1 and TRBJ2-1, with TRBD2 as a possible D gene (6 bases). Per the germline V gene, CDR1 is SGHRS and CDR2 is YFSETQ. The CDR3 spans 14 residues. Trimming took off 0 bases at V and 7 bases at J, with 11 bases between the two ends. CDR3 DNA: TGCGCCAGCAGCTTGGGCGGAGGGGCAAATGAGCAGTTCTTC. Its translation is CASSLGGGANEQFF.

The V and J genes are TRBV15 and TRBJ2-3; 9 positions match TRBD1. The CDR3 consists of 19 residues. The trim removed 3 bases at V and 1 base at J, leaving 14 bases unmatched. Germline values: CDR1 LNHNV, CDR2 YYDKDF (reference sequence). DNA for the CDR3: TGTGCCACCAGCAGCTCCCGGGACAGGGTTTTTTCTCGCACAGATACGCAGTATTTT. This sequence encodes CATSSSRDRVFSRTDTQYF.